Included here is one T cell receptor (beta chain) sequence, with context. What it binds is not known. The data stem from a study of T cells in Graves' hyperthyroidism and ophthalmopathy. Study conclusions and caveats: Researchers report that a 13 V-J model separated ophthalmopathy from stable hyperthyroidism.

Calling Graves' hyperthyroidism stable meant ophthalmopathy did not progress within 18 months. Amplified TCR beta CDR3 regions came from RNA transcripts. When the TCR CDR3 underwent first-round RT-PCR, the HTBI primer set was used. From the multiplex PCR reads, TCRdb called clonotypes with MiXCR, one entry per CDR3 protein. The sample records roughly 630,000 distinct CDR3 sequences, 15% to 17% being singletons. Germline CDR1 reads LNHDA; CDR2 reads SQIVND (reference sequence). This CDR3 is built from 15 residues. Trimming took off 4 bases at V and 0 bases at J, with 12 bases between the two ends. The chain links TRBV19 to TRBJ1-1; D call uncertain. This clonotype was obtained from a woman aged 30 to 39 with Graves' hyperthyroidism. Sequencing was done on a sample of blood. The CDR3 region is CASSKHATMNTEAFF. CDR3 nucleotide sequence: TGTGCCAGTAGTAAACATGCTACCATGAACACTGAAGCTTTCTTT. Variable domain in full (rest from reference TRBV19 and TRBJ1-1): DGGITQSPKYLFRKEGQNVTLSCEQNLNHDAMYWYRQDPGQGLRLIYYSQIVNDFQKGDIAEGYSVSREKKESFPLTVTSAQKNPTAFYLCASSKHATMNTEAFFGQGTRLTVV.